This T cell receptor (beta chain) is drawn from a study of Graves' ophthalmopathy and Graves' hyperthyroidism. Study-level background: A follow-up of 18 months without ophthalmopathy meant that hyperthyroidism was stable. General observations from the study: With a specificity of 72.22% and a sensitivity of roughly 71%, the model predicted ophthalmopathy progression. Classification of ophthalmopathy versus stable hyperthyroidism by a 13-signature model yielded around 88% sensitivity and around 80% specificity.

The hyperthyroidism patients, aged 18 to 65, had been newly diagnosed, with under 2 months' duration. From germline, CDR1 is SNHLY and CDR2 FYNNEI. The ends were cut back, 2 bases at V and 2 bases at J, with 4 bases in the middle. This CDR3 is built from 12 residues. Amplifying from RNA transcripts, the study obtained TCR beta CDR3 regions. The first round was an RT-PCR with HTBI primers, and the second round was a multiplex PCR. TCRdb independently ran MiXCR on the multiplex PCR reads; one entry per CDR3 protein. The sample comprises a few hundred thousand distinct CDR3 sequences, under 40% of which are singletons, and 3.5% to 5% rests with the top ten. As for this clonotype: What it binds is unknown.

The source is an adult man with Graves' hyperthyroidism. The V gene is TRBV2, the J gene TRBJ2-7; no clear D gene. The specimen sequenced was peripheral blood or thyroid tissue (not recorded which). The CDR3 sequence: CASSEMTYEQYF. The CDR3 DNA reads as TGTGCCAGCAGTGAAATGACCTACGAGCAGTACTTC.